This T cell receptor (beta chain) was retrieved from a study of blood T cell repertoires in COVID-19. Study in general: PBMCs, B-cell-depleted T cells, or T cells were the source of the cDNA or gDNA that made up the material.

Cohorts were assigned according to the clinical history that participants reported. This table comes from immunoSEQ multiplex PCR, and its TCRdb copy is limited to in-frame clones, with some not included. In the table there are some 330,000 clones, around 83% of which are singletons. This clone was seen just once. The CDR3 has 13 amino acids. The germline gives CDR1 MNHNY, CDR2 SVGAGI (reference sequence). Trimming took off 2 bases at V and 8 bases at J, with 12 bases between the two ends. The sequence derives from a woman in her 50s who had recovered from COVID-19. The specimen was PBMCs or T cells enriched from blood (not recorded which). V and J are TRBV6-6 and TRBJ1-2; weak D call: TRBD1 (5 bases). CDR3 in amino acids: CASSYGRGGGYTF. CDR3 in DNA: TGTGCCAGCAGTTACGGGCGTGGGGGGGGCTACACCTTC.